These T cell receptor beta chains were read from a single sample in a study of blood T cell repertoires in COVID-19. Repertoires were generated with immunoSEQ multiplex PCR, while TCRdb's copy carries only in-frame clones and drops some. The sample includes roughly 260,000 clones, around 86% of them seen just once. Material for sequencing was peripheral blood. These receptors were obtained from a man aged 35-49 years who had recovered from COVID-19. Each CDR3 is given with its conserved first and last residue. The D gene is left open where the match is weak. A clone size is listed for some rows: how often the clone was seen (once, few, many), or a class if it is expanded.

j_call: TRBJ2-2; d_call: TRBD2; clone_size: NA; v_call: TRBV27; cdr3_aa: CASSQRLAGGGGELFF; cdr3_nt: TGTGCCAGCAGTCAAAGACTAGCGGGGGGCGGCGGGGAGCTGTTTTTT
j_call: TRBJ2-5; d_call: TRBD2; clone_size: NA; v_call: TRBV7-2; cdr3_aa: CASSVAGGGGQETQYF; cdr3_nt: TGTGCCAGCAGCGTTGCCGGGGGCGGGGGGCAAGAGACCCAGTACTTC
j_call: TRBJ1-2; d_call: TRBD1; clone_size: NA; v_call: TRBV6-5; cdr3_aa: CASSYNPGQGNYGYTF; cdr3_nt: TGTGCCAGCAGTTACAATCCGGGACAGGGAAACTATGGCTACACCTTC
j_call: TRBJ1-2; d_call: TRBD1; clone_size: NA; v_call: TRBV27; cdr3_aa: CASSSRGEQGARYGYTF; cdr3_nt: TGTGCCAGCAGTTCCCGGGGCGAACAGGGGGCCCGGTATGGCTACACCTTC
j_call: TRBJ2-2; d_call: TRBD2; clone_size: NA; v_call: TRBV6-2/TRBV6-3; cdr3_aa: CASSRPGGSNTGELFF; cdr3_nt: TGTGCCAGCAGCCGCCCCGGGGGGTCGAACACCGGGGAGCTGTTTTTT
j_call: TRBJ2-4; d_call: TRBD2; clone_size: once; v_call: TRBV12-5; cdr3_aa: CASGSGTSSKNIQYF; cdr3_nt: TGTGCTAGTGGCTCCGGGACTAGCTCCAAAAACATTCAGTACTTC
j_call: TRBJ2-3; d_call: NA; clone_size: NA; v_call: TRBV23-1; cdr3_aa: CASSPTPGTGMGTDTQYF; cdr3_nt: TGCGCCAGCAGTCCTACTCCTGGAACAGGGATGGGCACAGATACGCAGTATTTT
j_call: TRBJ2-4; d_call: TRBD1; clone_size: NA; v_call: TRBV19; cdr3_aa: CASSNPGQGRGDIQYF; cdr3_nt: TGTGCCAGTAGTAACCCGGGACAGGGCAGGGGTGACATTCAGTACTTC
j_call: TRBJ1-2; d_call: TRBD1; clone_size: NA; v_call: TRBV5-1; cdr3_aa: CASSLEAFDTGGRGYTF; cdr3_nt: TGCGCCAGCAGCTTGGAAGCCTTCGATACAGGGGGCCGCGGCTACACCTTC
j_call: TRBJ2-3; d_call: TRBD2; clone_size: NA; v_call: TRBV3-1/TRBV3-2; cdr3_aa: CASSKPTSGRDTQYF; cdr3_nt: TGTGCCAGCAGCAAGCCGACTAGCGGGAGAGATACGCAGTATTTT
j_call: TRBJ1-5; d_call: NA; clone_size: NA; v_call: TRBV12-5; cdr3_aa: CASGLNNRVQPQHF; cdr3_nt: TGTGCTAGTGGTTTGAATAACAGGGTTCAGCCCCAGCATTTT
j_call: TRBJ1-6; d_call: NA; clone_size: NA; v_call: TRBV6-2/TRBV6-3; cdr3_aa: CASSFPDGFSPLHF; cdr3_nt: TGTGCCAGCAGTTTCCCTGACGGGTTTTCACCCCTCCACTTT
j_call: TRBJ1-2; d_call: NA; clone_size: NA; v_call: TRBV29-1; cdr3_aa: CSVVYATAGGYTF; cdr3_nt: TGCAGCGTTGTTTACGCCACGGCAGGTGGCTACACCTTC
j_call: TRBJ1-5; d_call: NA; clone_size: NA; v_call: TRBV7-2; cdr3_aa: CASSLIQDSNQPQHF; cdr3_nt: TGTGCCAGCAGCTTAATCCAGGATAGCAATCAGCCCCAGCATTTT